This T cell receptor beta chain was documented in a study of blood T cells in healthy people across ages. A note on this clonotype: Its cognate antigen is unknown.

Each donor supplied around 9.9 milliliters of peripheral blood. The length of the CDR3 is 15 residues. Germline lookup yields CDR1 SGHRS and CDR2 YFSETQ. Trimming at V came to 4 bases and at J to 5 bases, leaving 8 bases not matched to a gene. A sample-barcoded 5' primer and a J-beta primer mix were used in a second PCR of roughly 6 to 11 cycles. Each CDR3 protein gets one entry after TCRdb re-called the 5' RACE reads with MiXCR. This sample has 750,000 to 950,000 distinct CDR3 sequences, with less than 70% found just once. Study conclusions and caveats: CMV infection status of these donors was not known.

What was sequenced was blood. The clonotype originates from a man older than 75 in good health. The V and J genes are TRBV5-1 and TRBJ2-7; 11 nucleotides agree with TRBD2. CDR3 sequence reads: CASSPVLAGVHEQYF. The CDR3 DNA follows: TGCGCCAGCAGCCCGGTACTAGCGGGAGTCCACGAGCAGTACTTC.